This T cell receptor beta chain was identified in a study of T cell clones after liver transplantation. The overall study: Tolerance: complete withdrawal held at least one year, liver enzymes staying within twice normal.

Assay used: immunoSEQ multiplex PCR; TCRdb lists only in-frame clones, some missing. The sample carries roughly 49,000 clones, about 69% recorded once. Looked up from germline, CDR1 is SGDLS and CDR2 is YYNGEE. The CDR3 covers 12 residues. The trim removed 4 bases at V and 10 bases at J, leaving 3 bases unmatched. V and J are TRBV9 and TRBJ1-1, with 11 positions matching TRBD1. The sequence was collected from a human patient who received a liver transplant. Some T cells could come from the graft donor. The sequences come from CD4+ T cells from blood, collected approximately 54 months after liver transplant. The CDR3 here is CASSPGQGAAFF. CDR3 coding DNA: TGTGCCAGCAGCCCCGGACAGGGGGCAGCTTTCTTT. Supplemented by reference TRBV9 and TRBJ1-1, the full variable domain reads DSGVTQTPKHLITATGQRVTLRCSPRSGDLSVYWYQQSLDQGLQFLIQYYNGEERAKGNILERFSAQQFPDLHSELNLSSLELGDSALYFCASSPGQGAAFFGQGTRLTVV.